This T cell receptor (beta chain) was identified during a study of blood T cell repertoires in COVID-19. About the study: Sources were T cells, B-cell-depleted T cells, or PBMCs; the material itself was cDNA or gDNA.

Authors' processing steps: Cell counts per sample came from amplifying reference gene primers. TCRdb's copy holds only in-frame clones and misses some; the assay was immunoSEQ multiplex PCR. The V and J calls and clone size were taken over from that table, and D and trimming were inferred from the DNA. The data show a few hundred thousand clones, with about 85% seen just once and approximately 8% held by the top ten. Participants spanned ages 18 to 89 years and resided in roughly 22 US areas. Membership in each cohort depended on participant-reported clinical history. The TCR was taken from a woman in her fifties or sixties who had recovered from COVID-19. Specimen: PBMCs or T cells enriched from blood (not recorded which).

The CDR3 loop reads CASSPVGADEQFF. The CDR3 bases are TGTGCCAGCAGCCCCGTAGGGGCGGATGAGCAGTTCTTC. The rearrangement joins TRBV5-6 to TRBJ2-1; D might be TRBD1 (5 bases). Germline lookup yields CDR1 SGHDT and CDR2 YYEEEE. The germline V and J ends were trimmed by 4 bases and 8 bases, with 13 bases remaining between them. The CDR3 sequence is 13 residues long.